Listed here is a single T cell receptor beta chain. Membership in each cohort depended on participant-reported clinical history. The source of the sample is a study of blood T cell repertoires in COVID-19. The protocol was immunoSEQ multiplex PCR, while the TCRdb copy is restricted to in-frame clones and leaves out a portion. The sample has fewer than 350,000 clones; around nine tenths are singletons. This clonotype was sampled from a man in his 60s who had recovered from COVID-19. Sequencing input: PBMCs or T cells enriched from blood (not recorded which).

The CDR3 DNA is TGTGCCAGCAGTTATCTAAGCGGCCGCTCCTACAATGAGCAGTTCTTC. Translating gives CASSYLSGRSYNEQFF. The rearrangement uses TRBV7-3 and TRBJ2-1; possibly TRBD2 for D (5 bases). The V gene lost 6 bases and the J gene lost 0 bases, with 15 bases spanning the gap. Germline V gene data show CDR1 as SGHTA and CDR2 as FQGTGA. The length of the CDR3 is 16 residues.